This TCR beta chain was sequenced during a study of T-cell memory formation after mild COVID-19. The germline V gene encodes CDR1 DFQATT and CDR2 SNEGSKA (reference sequence). Trimming pared 0 bases from V and 5 bases from J, leaving 2 bases between. This CDR3 region has 10 residues. This clonotype has ten or more counts. Its antigen is not known. Findings of the study overall: Contracting CD4+ clones sat mainly in CM and EM; CD8+ in EMRA. Detection of some responders pre-infection suggested pre-existing cross-reactive memory T cells participated. Day 15 to 85 contractors were CD4/CD8 balanced; later expanders leaned CD4+.

Each CDR3 protein gets one entry after TCRdb re-called the 5' RACE reads with MiXCR. The data contain under 600,000 distinct CDR3 sequences, roughly 21% of them singletons. The chain recombines TRBV20-1 with TRBJ2-7; D not certain. Sequencing was performed on PBMCs or a T cell subset sorted from them (not recorded which). The TCR originated in an adult woman who had mild COVID-19 (a few samples of this study predate the infection). Cell type and time point are not known. This CDR3 reads CSARDNEQYF. Here the CDR3 DNA reads TGCAGTGCTAGAGATAACGAGCAGTACTTC.